The TCR beta chain under discussion was sequenced for a study of blood T cell repertoires in COVID-19. Study-wide context: Samples came from the United States, Italy and Spain, spanning acute and convalescent COVID-19. T cells, B-cell-depleted T cells, or PBMCs supplied cDNA or gDNA.

This CDR3 is built from 15 residues. Per the germline V gene, CDR1 is KGHSH and CDR2 is LQKENI. Between the trimmed V and J ends, which lost 3 bases and 3 bases, there was a span of 14 bases. Study processing details: Amplification with reference gene primers provided the estimates of nucleated cell counts. Sequenced by immunoSEQ multiplex PCR; TCRdb stores in-frame clones only, minus some. V and J calls and clone size are copied from that table; D and trimming were computed from the DNA. Among tens of thousands of clones listed, 84% were seen once. The V gene is TRBV18, the J gene TRBJ1-1; D ambiguous. Sequenced sample: peripheral blood. The source of this sequence is a human donor in a cohort sampled during active COVID-19. The CDR3 here is CASSPAGLGDTEAFF. CDR3 nucleotide sequence: TGTGCCAGCTCACCGGCCGGCCTCGGGGACACTGAAGCTTTCTTT.